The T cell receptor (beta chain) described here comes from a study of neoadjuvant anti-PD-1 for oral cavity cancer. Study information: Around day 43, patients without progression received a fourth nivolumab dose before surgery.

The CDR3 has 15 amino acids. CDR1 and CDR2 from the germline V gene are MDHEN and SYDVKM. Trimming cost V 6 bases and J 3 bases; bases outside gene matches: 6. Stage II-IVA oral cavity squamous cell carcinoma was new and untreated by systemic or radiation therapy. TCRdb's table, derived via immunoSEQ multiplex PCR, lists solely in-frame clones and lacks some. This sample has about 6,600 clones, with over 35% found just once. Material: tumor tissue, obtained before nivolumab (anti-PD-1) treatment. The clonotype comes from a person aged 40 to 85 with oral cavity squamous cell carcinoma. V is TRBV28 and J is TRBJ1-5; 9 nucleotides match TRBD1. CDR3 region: CASSPNRGLNQPQHF. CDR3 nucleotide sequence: TGTGCCAGCAGCCCTAACAGGGGGCTCAATCAGCCCCAGCATTTT.